A single sample gave rise to the 30 T cell receptor beta chains below, sequenced in a study of cytomegalovirus exposure and HLA in healthy donors. The PCR employed 60 Vbeta primers together with 13 Jbeta primers. Assay used: immunoSEQ multiplex PCR; TCRdb lists only in-frame clones, some missing. The sample carries over 75,000 clones, 60% to 80% recorded once. The specimen was PBMCs. The receptors derive from a man in his fifties in good health and CMV-seropositive.

The genes are TRBV10-3 and TRBJ1-6; D might be TRBD1 (5 bases). Germline assignment: CDR1 ENHRY and CDR2 SYGVKD. The CDR3 runs 13 residues. Trimming removed 10 bases at V and 5 bases at J, with 12 bases between. The CDR3 DNA follows: TGTGCCAGCGGGACCGTGGATAATTCACCCCTCCACTTT. Translated, it gives CASGTVDNSPLHF.

The chain carries TRBV25-1 and TRBJ1-6; 9 bases are a match to TRBD1. The CDR3 extends over 14 amino acids. V shed 4 bases, J shed 7 bases, and the junction held 2 bases outside the gene matches. Germline-derived CDR1 and CDR2 are MGHDK and SYGVNS. The CDR3 DNA follows: TGTGCCAGCAGTGTGGGGACAGGGAATTCACCCCTCCACTTT. Residues: CASSVGTGNSPLHF.

This clone was seen more than once but under ten times. Relative to the germline gene, one junction end is altered; a read error may explain this. This sequence joins TRBV6-5 and TRBJ1-5, with D possibly matching TRBD1 (5 bases). Germline V CDR1 and CDR2: MNHEY, SVGAGI. The CDR3 has 14 amino acids. The CDR3 sequence: CASSGAHFNQPQNF. For the CDR3, the DNA is TGTGCCAGCAGTGGGGCCCACTTCAATCAGCCCCAGAATTTT.

A word on this clone: Within the sample, other DNA sequences also encode this same CDR3. The V and J genes are TRBV19 and TRBJ2-7, with 11 bases fitting TRBD1. This CDR3 spans 15 amino acids. Germline lookup yields CDR1 LNHDA and CDR2 SQIVND (reference sequence). The V gene end was trimmed by 3 bases and the J gene end by 0 bases; junction bases not matched to a gene: 1. The CDR3 DNA follows: TGTGCCAGTAGTATTGGGACAGGGGGCTCCTACGAGCAGTACTTC. Translated: CASSIGTGGSYEQYF.

V and J are TRBV14 and TRBJ2-7, with D uncertain. This CDR3 spans 12 amino acids. Germline lookup yields CDR1 SGHDN and CDR2 FVKESK. V lost 1 base and J 5 bases, leaving 6 bases between the germline ends. The CDR3: CASSQVFDEQYF. As DNA, the CDR3 is TGTGCCAGCAGCCAAGTCTTTGACGAGCAGTACTTC.

The rearrangement joins TRBV5-8 to TRBJ1-1; D ambiguous. This CDR3 is built from 13 residues. From germline, CDR1 is SGHTS and CDR2 YDEGEE. The V end lost 2 bases, the J end lost 4 bases, and 9 bases lay between the germline ends. The CDR3 bases are TGTGCCAGCAGCTTACTGAGCCGCACTGAAGCTTTCTTT. Translation gives CASSLLSRTEAFF.

The chain joins TRBV10-2 to TRBJ2-5; 10 bases fit TRBD2. Germline loops: CDR1 WSHSY, CDR2 SAAADI. The J segment lost 5 bases and the V segment lost 4 bases, leaving 4 bases of the junction unmatched. CDR3 size: 14 residues. The CDR3 is CASSVSGGLETQYF. CDR3 DNA sequence: TGCGCCAGCAGTGTTAGCGGGGGGCTGGAGACCCAGTACTTC.

The chain uses TRBV10-3 and TRBJ2-2; 10 nucleotides align to TRBD1. Germline V lookup: CDR1 ENHRY, CDR2 SYGVKD. The CDR3 is 16 amino acids. The V gene end was trimmed by 6 bases and the J gene end by 4 bases; junction bases not matched to a gene: 8. For the CDR3, the DNA is TGTGCCATCAGCAAAACAGGACAGGGGGTCACCGGGGAGCTGTTTTTT. Protein product: CAISKTGQGVTGELFF.

This clone has a single count. CDR3 in amino acids: CASSQTGGGELFF. CDR3 DNA: TGTGCCAGCAGCCAGACGGGTGGCGGGGAGCTGTTTTTT. This sequence joins TRBV11-2 and TRBJ2-2, with D uncertain. V dropped 5 bases and J dropped 7 bases, with 11 bases sitting between them. Germline CDR1 SGHAT, CDR2 FQNNGV. The CDR3 extends over 13 amino acids.

This chain connects TRBV7-9 to TRBJ2-1, with 7 bases matching TRBD2. The CDR3 spans 16 residues. Trimming took 1 base from V and 3 from J; bases not matched to a gene: 6. Germline V gives CDR1 SEHNR, CDR2 FQNEAQ (reference sequence). CDR3 in amino acids: CASSLEGTTDYNEQFF. The CDR3 DNA reads TGTGCCAGCAGCTTAGAGGGGACTACCGACTACAATGAGCAGTTCTTC.

The rearrangement joins TRBV13 to TRBJ2-3; D is undetermined. The V and J ends lost 4 bases and 4 bases respectively, with 15 bases between them. Per germline, CDR1 PRHDT and CDR2 FYEKMQ (reference sequence). This CDR3 comprises 15 residues. In DNA, the CDR3 is TGTGCCAGCAGCTCATCCCGCGTTGGAGCAGATACGCAGTATTTT. Translation gives CASSSSRVGADTQYF.

The chain carries TRBV5-1 and TRBJ2-2; 12 nucleotides agree with TRBD2. The germline V gene encodes CDR1 SGHRS and CDR2 YFSETQ. With 4 bases clipped from V and 7 bases from J, the junction kept 11 bases outside the gene matches. CDR3 size: 17 residues. CDR3 sequence (DNA): TGCGCCAGCAGCCCCACTAGCGGGGGGACGCGGGGCGGGGAGCTGTTTTTT. Amino acids: CASSPTSGGTRGGELFF.

The chain joins TRBV4-1 to TRBJ2-2; the D is unclear. Germline V lookup: CDR1 MGHRA, CDR2 YSYEKL. CDR3 length equals 13 residues. V gave up 3 bases and J gave up 4 bases, with 6 bases separating them. CDR3 in DNA: TGCGCCAGCAGCCAGGGCAGCACCGGGGAGCTGTTTTTT. It translates to CASSQGSTGELFF.

The chain recombines TRBV5-4 with TRBJ2-3; D remains unclear. Germline V gene sequence: CDR1 SGHNT, CDR2 YYREEE (reference sequence). The ends were cut back, 4 bases at V and 2 bases at J, with 5 bases in the middle. The CDR3 extends over 12 amino acids. The chain's CDR3 is CASSRSTDTQYF. Written as DNA, the CDR3 is TGTGCCAGCAGCCGTTCCACAGATACGCAGTATTTT.

V and J are TRBV6-5 and TRBJ2-5; a weak D match, TRBD1 (5 bases). Germline V gives CDR1 MNHEY, CDR2 SVGAGI. The length of the CDR3 is 12 residues. V gave up 2 bases and J gave up 6 bases, with 7 bases separating them. CDR3 nucleotides: TGTGCCAGCAGTTACGGACAACAGACCCAGTACTTC. Translating gives CASSYGQQTQYF.

The rearrangement links TRBV11-3 to TRBJ2-5; TRBD1 matches 10 bases. Germline-derived CDR1 and CDR2 are SGHNT and YENEEA. After removal of 3 bases from V and 5 bases from J, the junction contained 3 bases not matched to a gene. The CDR3 covers 14 residues. In DNA form, the CDR3 reads TGTGCCAGCAGCTTGGACAGGGGGAGCGAGACCCAGTACTTC. Translated, it gives CASSLDRGSETQYF.

This sequence joins TRBV4-2 and TRBJ2-5; 10 bases are shared with TRBD2. This CDR3 spans 16 amino acids. The junction had 4 bases not matched to a gene; V was cut back by 1 base and J by 2 bases. Germline CDR1 reads LGHNA; CDR2 reads YNFKEQ. DNA of the CDR3: TGTGCCAGCAGCCAAGCTCCAGCGGGGGGGCAAGAGACCCAGTACTTC. This encodes CASSQAPAGGQETQYF.

This chain connects TRBV5-6 to TRBJ1-1; D uncertain. Germline CDR1 reads SGHDT; CDR2 reads YYEEEE. V was shortened by 1 base and J by 0 bases, with 7 bases between the two germline ends. The CDR3 totals 14 residues. The CDR3 here is CASSLQQLNTEAFF. CDR3 coding DNA: TGTGCCAGCAGCTTGCAACAGTTGAACACTGAAGCTTTCTTT.

The rearrangement joins TRBV2 to TRBJ1-1; D uncertain. This CDR3 is built from 11 residues. Germline V gene sequence: CDR1 SNHLY, CDR2 FYNNEI. V shed 8 bases and J shed 2 bases, with 6 bases lying between them. CDR3 sequence: CASGPNTEAFF. DNA of the CDR3: TGTGCCAGCGGCCCAAACACTGAAGCTTTCTTT.

This clone was detected only a few times. The chain recombines TRBV2 with TRBJ1-4; weak D call: TRBD1 (6 bases). In germline, CDR1 is SNHLY, CDR2 FYNNEI. The CDR3 has 14 amino acids. V was pared by 6 bases and J by 3 bases, with 11 bases between. In DNA form, the CDR3 reads TGTGCCAGCAGCCCACAGGGCTCTAATGAAAAACTGTTTTTT. It is translated as CASSPQGSNEKLFF.

The J gene is TRBJ2-7, the V gene TRBV28, with D maybe TRBD1 (6 bases). This CDR3 is built from 15 residues. V lost 6 bases and J lost 6, with 21 bases in between. Germline V gives CDR1 MDHEN, CDR2 SYDVKM. In DNA form, the CDR3 reads TGTGCCAGCAGGCGAGGGACGGTCATGGGGGCCGAGCAGTACTTC. It yields the protein CASRRGTVMGAEQYF.

Only one count was recorded for this clone. V is TRBV30 and J is TRBJ1-2; 8 positions match TRBD1. This CDR3 is 13 amino acids long. The germline V gene has CDR1 GTSNPN and CDR2 SVGIG (reference sequence). The V and J ends lost 3 bases and 7 bases, in that order; junction bases with no gene match: 7. The chain's CDR3 is CAWRLRQGSGYTF. The CDR3 DNA reads TGTGCCTGGAGGCTTAGACAGGGGTCTGGCTACACCTTC.

The chain combines TRBV6-1 with TRBJ2-2, with D maybe TRBD1 (5 bases). The CDR3 is 14 amino acids. Trimming left V 7 bases short and J 2 bases short, with 11 bases between. Germline V gene sequence: CDR1 MNHNS, CDR2 SASEGT. The CDR3 DNA reads TGTGCCAGCAACCAGGGCATAAACACCGGGGAGCTGTTTTTT. Protein product: CASNQGINTGELFF.

The chain recombines TRBV5-6 with TRBJ1-1; D perhaps matches TRBD1 (5 bases). This CDR3 is 14 amino acids long. V was shortened by 4 bases and J by 1 base, with 11 bases between the two germline ends. Germline CDR1 is SGHDT and CDR2 is YYEEEE. CDR3 DNA: TGTGCCAGCAGCACGGACGGGGGGAACACTGAAGCTTTCTTT. This sequence encodes CASSTDGGNTEAFF.

The rearrangement links TRBV14 to TRBJ2-3, with D hard to call. Germline V gene sequence: CDR1 SGHDN, CDR2 FVKESK. V gave up 0 bases and J gave up 4 bases, with 11 bases separating them. This CDR3 comprises 15 residues. CDR3 DNA sequence: TGTGCCAGCAGCCAAGAGATAGGAGCGTCAGATACGCAGTATTTT. Translating it yields CASSQEIGASDTQYF. The full variable domain, with the rest looked up from reference TRBV14 and TRBJ2-3, is EAGVTQFPSHSVIEKGQTVTLRCDPISGHDNLYWYRRVMGKEIKFLLHFVKESKQDESGMPNNRFLAERTGGTYSTLKVQPAELEDSGVYFCASSQEIGASDTQYFGPGTRLTVL.

The chain links TRBV4-1 to TRBJ1-3; D possibly corresponds to TRBD1 (5 bases). Trimming removed 0 bases at V and 4 bases at J, with 13 bases between. This CDR3 has 16 amino acids. Germline V gene lookup returns CDR1 MGHRA and CDR2 YSYEKL. CDR3 protein: CASSQDGAGRGNTIYF. The CDR3, as DNA: TGCGCCAGCAGCCAAGATGGGGCAGGCAGAGGAAACACCATATATTTT.

This clone occurred once. J is TRBJ2-7 and V is TRBV19; 11 bases match TRBD2. Germline V lookup: CDR1 LNHDA, CDR2 SQIVND (reference sequence). The J segment lost 2 bases and the V segment lost 4 bases, leaving 10 bases of the junction unmatched. The CDR3 totals 17 residues. In nucleotides, the CDR3 is TGTGCCAGTAGTAGGTCGCTTACTAGCGGGGGTGCCTACGAGCAGTACTTC. Its translation is CASSRSLTSGGAYEQYF.

The rearrangement links TRBV29-1 to TRBJ2-5; D is uncertain. TRBJ2-7 matches the DNA end more closely, so the J call is doubtful. Germline values: CDR1 SQVTM, CDR2 ANQGSEA. The CDR3 sequence is 12 residues long. CDR3 residues: CSVEVLTYEQYF. The CDR3 DNA reads as TGCAGCGTTGAGGTCCTAACCTACGAGCAGTACTTC.

The chain has TRBV10-1 and TRBJ2-3, with 10 bases identical to TRBD1. V lost 0 bases and J lost 3; bases outside the gene matches: 6. CDR3 size: 17 residues. The germline gives CDR1 WNHNN, CDR2 SYGVQD (reference sequence). The CDR3, as DNA: TGCGCCAGCAGTGAGTCGGCGCGGGACAGGGGAACAGATACGCAGTATTTT. This encodes CASSESARDRGTDTQYF.

This chain connects TRBV14 to TRBJ2-3; D gene uncertain. Germline CDR1 is SGHDN and CDR2 is FVKESK. The V end lost 0 bases, the J end lost 6 bases, and 13 bases lay between the germline ends. The CDR3 is 15 amino acids. The CDR3 region is CASSQDMSPLDTQYF. The DNA of the CDR3 is TGTGCCAGCAGCCAAGATATGTCCCCCTTGGATACGCAGTATTTT. The complete variable domain, with remaining parts taken from reference TRBV14 and TRBJ2-3, reads EAGVTQFPSHSVIEKGQTVTLRCDPISGHDNLYWYRRVMGKEIKFLLHFVKESKQDESGMPNNRFLAERTGGTYSTLKVQPAELEDSGVYFCASSQDMSPLDTQYFGPGTRLTVL.